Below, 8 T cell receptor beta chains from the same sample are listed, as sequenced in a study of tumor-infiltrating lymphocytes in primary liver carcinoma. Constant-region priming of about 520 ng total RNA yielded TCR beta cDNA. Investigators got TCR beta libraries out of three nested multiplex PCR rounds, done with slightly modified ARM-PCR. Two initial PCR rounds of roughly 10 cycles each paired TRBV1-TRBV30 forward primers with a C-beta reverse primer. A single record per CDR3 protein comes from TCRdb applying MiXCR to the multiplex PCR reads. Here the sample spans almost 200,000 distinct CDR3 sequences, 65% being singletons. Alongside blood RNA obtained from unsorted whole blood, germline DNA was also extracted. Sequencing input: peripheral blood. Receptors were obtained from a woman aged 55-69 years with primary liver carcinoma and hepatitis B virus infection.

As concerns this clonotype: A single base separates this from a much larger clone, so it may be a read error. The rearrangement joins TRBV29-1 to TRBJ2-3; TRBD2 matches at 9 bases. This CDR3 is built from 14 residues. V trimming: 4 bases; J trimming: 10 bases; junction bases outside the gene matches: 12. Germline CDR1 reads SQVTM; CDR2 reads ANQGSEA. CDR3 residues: CSVGAGGSRNAQYF. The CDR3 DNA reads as TGCAGCGTTGGTGCGGGAGGGTCCAGGAATGCGCAGTATTTT.

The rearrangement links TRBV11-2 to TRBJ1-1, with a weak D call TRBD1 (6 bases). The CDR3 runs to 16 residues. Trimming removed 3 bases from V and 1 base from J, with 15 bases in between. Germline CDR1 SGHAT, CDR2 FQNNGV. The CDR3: CASSFLMGGGNTEAFF. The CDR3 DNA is TGTGCCAGCAGCTTTCTGATGGGGGGCGGGAACACTGAAGCTTTCTTT.

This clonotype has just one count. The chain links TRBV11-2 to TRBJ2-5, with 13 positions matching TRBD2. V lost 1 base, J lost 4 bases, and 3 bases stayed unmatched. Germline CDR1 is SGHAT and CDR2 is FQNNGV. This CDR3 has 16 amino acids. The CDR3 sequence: CASSLARLAGGETQYF. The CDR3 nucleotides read TGTGCCAGCAGCTTAGCGAGACTAGCGGGGGGAGAGACCCAGTACTTC.

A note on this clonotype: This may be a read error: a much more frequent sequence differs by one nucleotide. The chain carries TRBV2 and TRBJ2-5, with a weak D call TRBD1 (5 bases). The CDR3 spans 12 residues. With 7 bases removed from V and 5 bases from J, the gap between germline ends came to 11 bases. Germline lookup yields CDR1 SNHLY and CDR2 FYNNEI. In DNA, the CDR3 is TGTGCCAGCAACAGGAATGGGGAGACCCAGTACTTC. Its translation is CASNRNGETQYF.

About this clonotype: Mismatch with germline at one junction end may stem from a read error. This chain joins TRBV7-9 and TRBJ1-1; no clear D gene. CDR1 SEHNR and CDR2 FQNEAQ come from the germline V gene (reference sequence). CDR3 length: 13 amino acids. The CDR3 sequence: CASSASRGREAFF. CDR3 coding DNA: TGTGCTAGCAGCGCGTCCCGAGGACGGGAAGCTTTCTTT.

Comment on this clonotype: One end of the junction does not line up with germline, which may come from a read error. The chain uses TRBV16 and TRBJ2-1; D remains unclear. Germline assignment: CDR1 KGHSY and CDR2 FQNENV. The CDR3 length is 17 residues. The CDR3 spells CASSLPTGLVVGNEQFF. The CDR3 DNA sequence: TGTGCTAGCAGCCTCCCGACTGGATTAGTGGTGGGCAATGAGCAGTTCTTC.

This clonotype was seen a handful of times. The CDR3 coding sequence is TGTGCCAGCAGTGTTACAGGCAATGAGCAGTTCTTC. This sequence encodes CASSVTGNEQFF. The gene calls are TRBV28 and TRBJ2-1; D may be TRBD1 (5 bases). This CDR3 is 12 amino acids long. Germline V lookup: CDR1 MDHEN, CDR2 SYDVKM. Trimming cost V 5 bases and J 6 bases, with 8 bases left between them.

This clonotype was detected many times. The CDR3 loop is CASSLGGVNTEAFF. Here the CDR3 DNA reads TGTGCCAGCAGCTTAGGGGGGGTGAACACTGAAGCTTTCTTT. The chain links TRBV7-9 to TRBJ1-1, with TRBD1 as a possible D gene (5 bases). CDR1 SEHNR and CDR2 FQNEAQ come from the germline V gene (reference sequence). This CDR3 is 14 amino acids long. V was shortened by 1 base and J by 0 bases, with 6 bases between the two germline ends. Full variable domain (missing parts from reference TRBV7-9 and TRBJ1-1): DTGVSQNPRHKITKRGQNVTFRCDPISEHNRLYWYRQTLGQGPEFLTYFQNEAQLEKSRLLSDRFSAERPKGSFSTLEIQRTEQGDSAMYLCASSLGGVNTEAFFGQGTRLTVV.